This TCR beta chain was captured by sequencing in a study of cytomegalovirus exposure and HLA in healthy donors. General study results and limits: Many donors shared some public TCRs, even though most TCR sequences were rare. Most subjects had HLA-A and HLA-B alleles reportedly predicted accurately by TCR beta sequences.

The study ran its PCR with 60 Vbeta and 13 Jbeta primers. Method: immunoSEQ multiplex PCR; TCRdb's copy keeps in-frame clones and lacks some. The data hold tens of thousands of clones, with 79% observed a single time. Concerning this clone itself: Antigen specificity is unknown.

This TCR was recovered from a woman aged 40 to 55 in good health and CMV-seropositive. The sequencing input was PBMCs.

CDR3 sequence: CASSLFEGDYEQYF. CDR3 DNA: TGCGCCAGCAGCTTGTTTGAAGGGGACTACGAGCAGTACTTC. V and J are TRBV5-1 and TRBJ2-7, with D maybe TRBD1 (5 bases). V was cut by 1 base and J by 3 bases, with 11 bases left in between. Germline V gene sequence: CDR1 SGHRS, CDR2 YFSETQ. The CDR3 length is 14 residues.